These 16 T cell receptor beta chains share one sample of origin, sequenced in a study of T cells after yellow fever vaccination. TCRdb processed the 5' RACE reads anew with MiXCR; each CDR3 protein has one entry. The data hold a few hundred thousand distinct CDR3 sequences, with 6.7% observed a single time. Sequencing was performed on CD4+ T cells sorted from PBMCs, taken on the day of the yellow fever booster vaccination. These receptors all come from a man aged 25 to 40 who received the YFV17D yellow fever vaccine.

This clonotype showed up just a few times. The chain carries TRBV24-1 and TRBJ2-7; no reliable D call. V lost 2 bases to trimming and J lost 13 bases, with 8 bases between them. Germline V gene lookup returns CDR1 KGHDR and CDR2 SFDVKD. There are 10 residues in the CDR3. CDR3 sequence reads: CATSDSGNYF. CDR3 sequence (DNA): TGTGCCACCAGTGATTCTGGGAACTACTTC.

The chain combines TRBV18 with TRBJ1-1, with D uncertain. V shed 3 bases and J shed 4 bases, with 12 bases lying between them. From germline, CDR1 is KGHSH and CDR2 LQKENI. This CDR3 is 14 amino acids long. CDR3 protein: CASSPPSSGTEAFF. CDR3 nucleotide sequence: TGTGCCAGCTCACCTCCTTCATCAGGCACTGAAGCTTTCTTT.

V is TRBV7-2 and J is TRBJ2-1; possibly TRBD2 for D (5 bases). The CDR3 sequence is 13 residues long. V lost 3 bases and J 6 bases, leaving 9 bases between the germline ends. Per the germline V gene, CDR1 is SGHTA and CDR2 is FQGNSA. CDR3 amino acids: CASSFGVSNEQFF. CDR3 in DNA: TGTGCCAGCAGCTTCGGGGTTAGCAATGAGCAGTTCTTC.

The CDR3 protein is CASRAPGHPQGETQYF. The CDR3 DNA sequence: TGTGCCAGCAGAGCGCCGGGACACCCCCAGGGAGAGACCCAGTACTTC. The genes are TRBV7-2 and TRBJ2-5; tentatively, D is TRBD1 (6 bases). This CDR3 is built from 16 residues. Per germline, CDR1 SGHTA and CDR2 FQGNSA. Trimming removed 6 bases from V and 4 bases from J, with 21 bases in between.

This clonotype has a handful of counts. The rearrangement uses TRBV5-8 and TRBJ2-3; no clear D. Trimming stripped 4 bases from V and 1 base from J, with 7 bases between. The CDR3 runs 13 residues. CDR1 SGHTS and CDR2 YDEGEE come from the germline V gene. Here the CDR3 DNA reads TGTGCCAGCAGCCCCGCCGGCACAGATACGCAGTATTTT. It encodes CASSPAGTDTQYF. The full variable domain, with the rest looked up from reference TRBV5-8 and TRBJ2-3, is EAGVTQSPTHLIKTRGQQATLRCSPISGHTSVYWYQQALGLGLQFLLWYDEGEERNRGNFPPRFSGRQFPNYSSELNVNALELEDSALYLCASSPAGTDTQYFGPGTRLTVL.

This clonotype was found many times. The chain employs TRBV11-2 and TRBJ2-1; 7 positions match TRBD1. The V gene's germline CDR1 is SGHAT and CDR2 FQNNGV. Trimming took 6 bases from V and 5 from J; bases not matched to a gene: 7. There are 14 residues in the CDR3. The CDR3: CASRSTTGDNEQFF. CDR3 sequence (DNA): TGTGCCAGCAGGTCTACTACAGGGGACAATGAGCAGTTCTTC.

This clonotype was observed a handful of times. The chain carries TRBV3-1 and TRBJ1-2; D remains unclear. The germline CDR1 and CDR2 sequences are LGHDT and YNNKEL (reference sequence). The CDR3 totals 16 residues. With 0 bases removed from V and 8 bases from J, the gap between germline ends came to 19 bases. CDR3 sequence: CASSQEVLHPQGGYTF. In DNA, the CDR3 is TGTGCCAGCAGCCAAGAGGTGCTTCACCCTCAAGGGGGCTACACCTTC.

This clonotype was counted between two and nine times. The J gene is TRBJ2-5, the V gene TRBV5-1, with 7 bases that match TRBD1. The germline V gene has CDR1 SGHRS and CDR2 YFSETQ. V lost 1 base, J lost 3 bases, and 3 bases stayed unmatched. The CDR3 totals 14 residues. The CDR3 DNA sequence: TGCGCCAGCAGCTTGTACGGGACAGAAGAGACCCAGTACTTC. Protein product: CASSLYGTEETQYF.

Concerning this clonotype: Since a much larger clone is just one base distant, this may be a read error. This chain connects TRBV14 to TRBJ2-4; D possibly corresponds to TRBD1 (5 bases). Trimming removed 4 bases at V and 9 bases at J, with 16 bases between. CDR3 length: 14 amino acids. Germline V gene data show CDR1 as SGHDN and CDR2 as FVKESK. The CDR3 DNA follows: TGTGCCAGCAGCCTCGGTCGGATAAGGGGCATTCAGTACTTC. As protein: CASSLGRIRGIQYF.

This clonotype was counted at least ten times. The chain combines TRBV5-1 with TRBJ2-5; the match to TRBD2 covers 12 bases. The CDR3 length is 18 residues. Unmatched junction bases numbered 12, after V lost 1 base and J lost 5 bases. Germline CDR1 reads SGHRS; CDR2 reads YFSETQ. The DNA of the CDR3 is TGCGCCAGCAGCTTGATGTCTAGCGGGAGGGCCGCGCGGGAGACCCAGTACTTC. It encodes CASSLMSSGRAARETQYF.

This clonotype was recorded at least ten times. The rearrangement links TRBV20-1 to TRBJ2-7; TRBD1 might be the D (5 bases). V lost 1 base, J lost 5 bases, and 12 bases lay in between. The CDR3 consists of 13 residues. Germline loops: CDR1 DFQATT, CDR2 SNEGSKA (reference sequence). The DNA for the CDR3 is TGCAGTGCTAGAGCGGCAGGGTCCCACGAGCAGTACTTC. Encoded protein: CSARAAGSHEQYF.

This chain links TRBV19 with TRBJ2-1; 8 nucleotides line up with TRBD2. Germline trimming cut 6 bases from V and 1 base from J; bases unmatched to any gene: 14. The CDR3 runs 18 residues. The V gene's germline CDR1 is LNHDA and CDR2 SQIVND (reference sequence). This chain's CDR3 is CASRPLVAGRWSYNEQFF. CDR3 nucleotide sequence: TGTGCCAGTAGACCGCTGGTAGCGGGAAGGTGGTCCTACAATGAGCAGTTCTTC.

This chain links TRBV20-1 with TRBJ2-2, with a tentative D call TRBD2 (6 bases). The germline V gene has CDR1 DFQATT and CDR2 SNEGSKA (reference sequence). The length of the CDR3 is 14 residues. Trimming stripped 7 bases from V and 6 bases from J, with 18 bases between. This chain's CDR3 is CSGAGQVSSGELFF. As DNA, the CDR3 is TGCAGTGGAGCGGGCCAGGTCTCCTCCGGGGAGCTGTTTTTT.

The table lists this clonotype with many counts. This sequence joins TRBV7-9 and TRBJ2-1, with D uncertain. CDR3 size: 15 residues. CDR1 and CDR2 from the germline V gene are SEHNR and FQNEAQ (reference sequence). The V end was cut by 3 bases, the J end by 4 bases, with 13 bases between. The CDR3 loop is CASSLSVSIYNEQFF. The CDR3 region has the DNA TGTGCCAGCAGCTTGAGTGTCTCGATTTACAATGAGCAGTTCTTC.

Comments on this clonotype: A much larger clone lies one base from this, so it may be a read error. The rearrangement joins TRBV28 to TRBJ2-7; tentative D call: TRBD2 (6 bases). The CDR3 extends over 20 amino acids. V was clipped by 5 bases and J by 1 base, with 30 bases between them. Germline CDR1 and CDR2: MDHEN and SYDVKM. The CDR3 nucleotides read TGTGCCAGCAGTCTTGTACTAATGCCCAACGAATGGGGGGAATCCTACGAGCAGTACTTC. Amino acids: CASSLVLMPNEWGESYEQYF.

This clonotype appeared many times. J is TRBJ2-7 and V is TRBV21-1; the D call in the table, TRBD2, was not verified against the DNA. TRBV21-1 corresponds to a pseudogene. The CDR3 totals 15 residues. CDR3 DNA: TGTGCCACCACAAACCGTCGGGAGTCCCCCTTCGAGCAGTACTTC. As protein: CATTNRRESPFEQYF.